This TCR beta chain was found in a study of CD8 T cells in Susac syndrome. Germline loops: CDR1 MDHEN, CDR2 SYDVKM. V gave up 6 bases and J gave up 4 bases; unmatched junction bases: 8. The CDR3 consists of 14 residues. Negative isolation was used for CD8+ and CD4+ T cells, and FACS enrichment was applied to TEMRA cells. Random hexamers served to reverse transcribe about 0.5 to 1 ug RNA. TCRdb recomputed calls from the immunoSEQ multiplex PCR reads with MiXCR, one row per CDR3 protein. The sample consists of about 120,000 distinct CDR3 sequences, 85% to 95% of them appearing once. This clonotype was obtained from a human donor in good health. The gene calls are TRBV28 and TRBJ1-1, with 7 bases lining up with TRBD1. Sequenced: CD8+ T cells from PBMCs. The CDR3 coding sequence is TGTGCCAGCAGGGATAGGGGGCTGAGCACTGAAGCTTTCTTT. It yields the protein CASRDRGLSTEAFF.